A selection of T cell receptor beta chains follows, all from one sample in a study of molecular identifiers for immune sequencing clone quantification. TCRdb reanalysed the PCR reads using MiXCR and keeps one entry per CDR3 protein. The sample carries some 680,000 distinct CDR3 sequences, approximately 24% recorded once. The sequenced sample consisted of naive CD8+ T cells from blood, with Jurkat cell RNA spiked in. The receptors derive from a human donor in good health. Some libraries in this study had Jurkat cell RNA spiked in. The conserved cysteine and the conserved F or W are not part of the CDR3 here.

J gene	V gene	CDR3 length	CDR3 protein
TRBJ2-1	TRBV11-2	16	ASRQTQPGTGTYNEQF
TRBJ2-2	TRBV28	16	ASSLTPDEGLGTGELF
TRBJ2-7	TRBV5-1	11	ACSLVGAGEQY
TRBJ2-3	TRBV7-2	13	ASSLATGHTDTQY
TRBJ2-7	TRBV12-3/TRBV12-4	14	ASSPSSGQTLYEQC
TRBJ2-7	TRBV20-1	15	SARDSLEAAYEYEQY
TRBJ1-5	TRBV20-1	13	SALTERKSNQPQH
TRBJ1-2	TRBV6-5	12	ASSYSGQRDGYT
TRBJ2-2	TRBV4-2	14	ASSPKPGQNTGELF
TRBJ1-5	TRBV7-2	13	ASSPEGGINQPQH
TRBJ2-3	TRBV4-3	14	ASSQEAGFVTDTQY
TRBJ2-5	TRBV27	11	ASSGESQETQY
TRBJ1-5	TRBV4-1	14	ASSQDAGAGNQPQH
TRBJ2-7	TRBV4-1	13	ASSQKGQGSYEQY
TRBJ1-1	TRBV19	13	ASNTGNFMNTEAF
TRBJ2-1	TRBV7-2	10	ASSLNFNEQF
TRBJ2-2	TRBV6-6	11	ASTGGNTGELF
TRBJ1-2	TRBV4-3	13	ASSQEFQGRDGYT
TRBJ2-2	TRBV29-1	11	SGGQGNTGDLF
TRBJ2-2	TRBV28	12	ACSLGPSTGELL
TRBJ2-3	TRBV12-3/TRBV12-4	14	ASSPPQGPSTDTQY
TRBJ2-7	TRBV2	9	ASTTSYEQY
TRBJ2-1	TRBV2	10	ASGAYYNEQF
TRBJ2-7	TRBV11-2	10	ASLGKTYEQY
TRBJ1-1	TRBV9	12	ASSFGGGTTEAF
TRBJ1-1	TRBV25-1	11	ASSELSVSEAF
TRBJ2-3	TRBV6-1	12	ATGVAGSTDTQY
TRBJ1-4	TRBV4-1	11	ASSNFWDEKLF
TRBJ2-7	TRBV4-2	13	ASSQPGQLGYEQY
TRBJ1-1	TRBV5-3	10	ASSPTDIEAF
TRBJ1-1	TRBV12-3/TRBV12-4	13	ASSPLEVMNTEAF
TRBJ2-3	TRBV6-2/TRBV6-3	14	ASSKLYQVGTDTQY
TRBJ1-1	TRBV6-5	10	ASSLQGTEAF
TRBJ2-7	TRBV9	12	ASSVSPGANEQY
TRBJ2-1	TRBV4-2	13	ASSQYGGGIHEQF
TRBJ2-7	TRBV29-1	11	SVVRRGSGEQY
TRBJ2-3	TRBV7-9	15	ASSPVLGVHSTDTQY